These 15 T cell receptor beta chains came from one sample sequenced in a study of blood T cell repertoires in COVID-19 (TCRdb year 2020). The library came from the immunoSEQ multiplex PCR assay. Sourced from immuneACCESS, this table was stored by TCRdb with only in-frame sequences that have V and J called. A share of the clones is absent; for the studies checked, an unresolved V gene accounts for under half, and the remainder has no known explanation. Counted in this sample were about 80,000 clones; 60% to 85% of them appeared once. Of the sample, about 15% is held by the ten largest clones. Sequenced: peripheral blood. The receptors were sampled from a human donor in a cohort sampled during active COVID-19.

The rearrangement joins TRBV5-6 to TRBJ1-3; D not certain. Trimming removed 1 base from V and 0 bases from J, with 8 bases in between. Per the germline V gene, CDR1 is SGHDT and CDR2 is YYEEEE. CDR3 length: 15 residues. Written as DNA, the CDR3 is TGTGCCAGCAGCTTGATCGGGGACTCTGGAAACACCATATATTTT. As protein: CASSLIGDSGNTIYF.

This sequence joins TRBV7-6 and TRBJ2-1; TRBD2 matches 12 bases. Germline V lookup: CDR1 SGHVS, CDR2 FNYEAQ. The CDR3 is 15 amino acids. Trimming at V came to 1 base and at J to 10 bases, leaving 5 bases not matched to a gene. The DNA of the CDR3 is TGTGCCAGCAGCTTAGGGACTAGCGGGGTCATGGAGCAGTTCTTC. Its protein product is CASSLGTSGVMEQFF.

This rearrangement joins TRBV30 to TRBJ1-6; D is possibly TRBD1 (5 bases). The CDR3 loop spans 12 amino acids. V lost 4 bases and J 7 bases, leaving 8 bases between the germline ends. CDR1 and CDR2 from the germline V gene are GTSNPN and SVGIG (reference sequence). The CDR3 sequence is CAWTQGNSPLHF. The CDR3, as DNA: TGTGCCTGGACGCAGGGAAATTCACCCCTCCACTTT.

The rearrangement links TRBV30 to TRBJ1-3; D is perhaps TRBD1 (6 bases). V was cut by 2 bases and J by 1 base, with 6 bases left in between. This CDR3 is built from 13 residues. Germline values: CDR1 GTSNPN, CDR2 SVGIG (reference sequence). DNA of the CDR3: TGTGCCTGGAGTACAGGGTCTGGAAACACCATATATTTT. Translation: CAWSTGSGNTIYF.

The rearrangement uses TRBV15 and TRBJ2-3; 10 nucleotides line up with TRBD2. V lost 4 bases, J lost 4 bases, and 5 bases stayed unmatched. Germline V gives CDR1 LNHNV, CDR2 YYDKDF (reference sequence). The CDR3 covers 15 residues. This CDR3 is CATSKLAGGSDTQYF. In DNA, the CDR3 is TGTGCCACCAGCAAATTAGCGGGAGGCTCAGATACGCAGTATTTT. The complete variable domain, with remaining parts taken from reference TRBV15 and TRBJ2-3, reads DAMVIQNPRYQVTQFGKPVTLSCSQTLNHNVMYWYQQKSSQAPKLLFHYYDKDFNNEADTPDNFQSRRPNTSFCFLDIRSPGLGDTAMYLCATSKLAGGSDTQYFGPGTRLTVL.

The J gene is TRBJ2-7, the V gene TRBV14; D may be TRBD1 (6 bases). The CDR3 has 19 residues. With 4 bases removed from V and 7 bases from J, the gap between germline ends came to 32 bases. In germline, CDR1 is SGHDN, CDR2 FVKESK. The CDR3 loop is CASSPGGRVGGVFLWEQYF. The CDR3 DNA follows: TGTGCCAGCAGCCCTGGGGGCAGGGTTGGCGGAGTATTTCTGTGGGAGCAGTACTTC.

This clone was seen at least ten times. The chain carries TRBV5-5 and TRBJ1-1, with TRBD1 matching 7 bases. This CDR3 is built from 14 residues. Germline V gene data show CDR1 as SGHKS and CDR2 as YYEKEE (reference sequence). Unmatched junction bases numbered 2, after V lost 3 bases and J lost 0 bases. Here the CDR3 reads CASSSTGLNTEAFF. The CDR3 DNA is TGTGCCAGCAGCTCGACAGGGCTGAACACTGAAGCTTTCTTT.

A few counts support this clone. The chain's CDR3 is CASSYSSNIWNYGYTF. In DNA form, the CDR3 reads TGTGCCAGCAGTTACTCGAGCAATATCTGGAACTATGGCTACACCTTC. The chain uses TRBV6-2 or TRBV6-3 and TRBJ1-2; D gene uncertain. The germline V gene encodes CDR1 MNHEY and CDR2 SVGEGT. The V gene lost 0 bases and the J gene lost 2 bases, with 13 bases spanning the gap. The CDR3 is made up of 16 amino acids.

Written as DNA, the CDR3 is TGTGCCAGCAGCTTATATTCAGCGGTCATCCAAGAGACCCAGTACTTC. It specifies CASSLYSAVIQETQYF. The chain has TRBV7-2 and TRBJ2-5; TRBD2 is a possible D gene (5 bases). V dropped 2 bases and J dropped 1 base, with 14 bases sitting between them. CDR3 length: 16 residues. Germline CDR1 and CDR2: SGHTA and FQGNSA.

About this clone itself: Other DNA sequences of this sample code for an identical CDR3. This sequence joins TRBV4-1 and TRBJ1-2; 10 nucleotides line up with TRBD1. Germline V CDR1 and CDR2: MGHRA, YSYEKL. The CDR3 has 14 residues. The J segment lost 3 bases and the V segment lost 3 bases, leaving 1 base of the junction unmatched. CDR3 sequence (DNA): TGCGCCAGCAGCCAGGACAGGGGGGACTATGGCTACACCTTC. Amino acids: CASSQDRGDYGYTF.

The chain has TRBV29-1 and TRBJ2-5; 11 nucleotides line up with TRBD2. The junction had 3 bases not matched to a gene; V was cut back by 5 bases and J by 4 bases. Germline CDR1 reads SQVTM; CDR2 reads ANQGSEA. CDR3 size: 13 residues. CDR3 coding DNA: TGCAGCGTTACTAGCGGGGGAGGAGAGACCCAGTACTTC. This gives the protein CSVTSGGGETQYF.

This clone occurred once. The V and J genes are TRBV10-1 and TRBJ2-1, with TRBD2 matching 7 bases. V gave up 5 bases and J gave up 0 bases; unmatched junction bases: 4. The CDR3 extends over 15 amino acids. Germline CDR1 reads WNHNN; CDR2 reads SYGVQD (reference sequence). CDR3 sequence: CASSSSGSSYNEQFF. The CDR3 nucleotides are TGCGCCAGCAGTTCTAGCGGCAGCTCCTACAATGAGCAGTTCTTC.

This chain connects TRBV7-2 to TRBJ2-2, with D perhaps TRBD2 (5 bases). V dropped 5 bases and J dropped 6 bases, with 16 bases sitting between them. The CDR3 is made up of 15 amino acids. Germline lookup yields CDR1 SGHTA and CDR2 FQGNSA. Written as DNA, the CDR3 is TGTGCCAGCAGCCCCGTGAGGTGGGGAGCCGGGGAGCTGTTTTTT. Amino acids: CASSPVRWGAGELFF.

The gene calls are TRBV5-1 and TRBJ2-2, with D perhaps TRBD2 (6 bases). V lost 0 bases and J 5 bases, leaving 17 bases between the germline ends. CDR1 is SGHRS, CDR2 YFSETQ, per germline. This CDR3 region has 17 residues. In DNA, the CDR3 is TGCGCCAGCAGCTTGGCCGGGGGACTCAACCCGACCGGGGAGCTGTTTTTT. The encoded protein is CASSLAGGLNPTGELFF.

The chain joins TRBV5-1 to TRBJ1-2, with TRBD1 matching 7 bases. CDR3 length: 16 residues. Trimming took 4 bases from V and 3 from J; bases not matched to a gene: 12. Looked up from germline, CDR1 is SGHRS and CDR2 is YFSETQ. CDR3 in amino acids: CASSHFYRGSHYGYTF. The CDR3, as DNA: TGCGCCAGCAGCCATTTCTACAGGGGATCTCACTATGGCTACACCTTC. Full variable domain (remainder filled in from reference TRBV5-1 and TRBJ1-2): KAGVTQTPRYLIKTRGQQVTLSCSPISGHRSVSWYQQTPGQGLQFLFEYFSETQRNKGNFPGRFSGRQFSNSRSEMNVSTLELGDSALYLCASSHFYRGSHYGYTFGSGTRLTVV.